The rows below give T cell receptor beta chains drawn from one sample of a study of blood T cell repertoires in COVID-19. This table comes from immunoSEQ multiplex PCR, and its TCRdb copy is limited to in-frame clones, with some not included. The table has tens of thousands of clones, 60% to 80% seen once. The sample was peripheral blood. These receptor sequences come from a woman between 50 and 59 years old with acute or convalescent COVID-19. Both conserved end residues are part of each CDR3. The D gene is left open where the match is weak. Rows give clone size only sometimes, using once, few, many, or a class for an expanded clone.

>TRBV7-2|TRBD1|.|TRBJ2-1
TGTGCCAGCAGCTTAACGACAGGGGTTAATGAGCAGTTCTTC
CASSLTTGVNEQFF
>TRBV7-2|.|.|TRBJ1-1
TGTGCCAGCAGCTTAGTCAGGGAAGCCACTGAAGCTTTCTTT
CASSLVREATEAFF
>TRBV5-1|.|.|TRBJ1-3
TGCGCCAGCAGCTTGGCAGGGGACTCTGGAAACACCATATATTTT
CASSLAGDSGNTIYF
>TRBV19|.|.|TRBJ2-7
TGTGCCAGTAGTATGTCCGGGACTTCCACCGGCGAGCAGTACTTC
CASSMSGTSTGEQYF
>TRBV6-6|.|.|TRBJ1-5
TGTGCCAGCAGTTATCAGGGAATGAATCAGCCCCAGCATTTT
CASSYQGMNQPQHF
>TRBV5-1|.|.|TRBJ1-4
TGCGCCAGCAGGCCGACGGGCAGGGCGGATGAAAAACTGTTTTTT
CASRPTGRADEKLFF
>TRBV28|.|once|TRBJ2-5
TGTGCCAGCTCTAGCCCCTTGGCAGGGGGGATAGAGACCCAGTACTTC
CASSSPLAGGIETQYF
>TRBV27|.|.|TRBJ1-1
TGTGCCAGCACCCCTCAGGGGCCGAACACTGAAGCTTTCTTT
CASTPQGPNTEAFF
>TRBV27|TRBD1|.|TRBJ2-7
TGTGCCAGCAGTTTTAGGAGGGGAGACAGGGGGCGCGAGCAGTACTTC
CASSFRRGDRGREQYF
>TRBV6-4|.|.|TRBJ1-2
TGTGCCAGCAGTGACCGGGTCTGGATTGGCTACACCTTC
CASSDRVWIGYTF
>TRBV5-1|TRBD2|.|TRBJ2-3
TGCGCCAGCAGCTGGTCTAGCGGGGGCACAGATACGCAGTATTTT
CASSWSSGGTDTQYF
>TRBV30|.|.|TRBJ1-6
TGTGCCTGGAGTGGGCTAGCAAGCTCCTATAATTCACCCCTCCACTTT
CAWSGLASSYNSPLHF
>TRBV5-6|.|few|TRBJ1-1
TGTGCCAGCAGCTTTTCGGGAGACACTGAAGCTTTCTTT
CASSFSGDTEAFF
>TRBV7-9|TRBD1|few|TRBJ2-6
TGTGCCAGCACCCTGCCCTTCTCCGGGACAGGGTTCGCTGGGGCCAACGTCCTGACTTTC
CASTLPFSGTGFAGANVLTF
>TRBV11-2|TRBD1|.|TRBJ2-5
TGTGCCAGCAGCATAGGACAGGGGGTGAAGACCCAGTACTTC
CASSIGQGVKTQYF
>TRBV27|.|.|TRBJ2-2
TGTGCCAGCAGTTGGGGCCGGAACACCGGGGAGCTGTTTTTT
CASSWGRNTGELFF
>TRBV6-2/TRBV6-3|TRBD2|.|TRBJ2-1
TGTGCCAGCAGTTACATCCCGGGACTAGCGGGGGTTGATGAGCAGTTCTTC
CASSYIPGLAGVDEQFF
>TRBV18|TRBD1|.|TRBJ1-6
TGTGCCAGCTCACCGCCGGGACAGACAAATTCACCCCTCCACTTT
CASSPPGQTNSPLHF
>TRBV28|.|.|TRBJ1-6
TGTGCCAGCAGCTCCATAGATTCACCCCTCCACTTT
CASSSIDSPLHF
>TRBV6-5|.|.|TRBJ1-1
TGTGCCAGCAGTTACGGCGGACACCTGAACACTGAAGCTTTCTTT
CASSYGGHLNTEAFF
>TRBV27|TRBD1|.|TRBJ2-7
TGTGCCAGCAGCTCGGACAGGGACAAGCAGTACTTC
CASSSDRDKQYF
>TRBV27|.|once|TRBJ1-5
TGTGCCAGCAGTTTAGGGGGCGGTCAGCCCCAGCATTTT
CASSLGGGQPQHF
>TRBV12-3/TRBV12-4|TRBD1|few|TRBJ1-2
TGTGCCAGCAGTGACAGGGGTCTGGGCTACACCTTC
CASSDRGLGYTF
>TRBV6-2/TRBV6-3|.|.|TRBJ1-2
TGTGCCAGCAGTTACCGGGAATCGGGTGGCTACACCTTC
CASSYRESGGYTF
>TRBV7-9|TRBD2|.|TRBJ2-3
TGTGCCAGCAGCCCAGGGACTAGCGGGGGTTCGGGTGATACGCAGTATTTT
CASSPGTSGGSGDTQYF
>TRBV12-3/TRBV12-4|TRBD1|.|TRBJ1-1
TGTGCCAGCAGCTTGGACAGGTGGGATGAAGCTTTCTTT
CASSLDRWDEAFF
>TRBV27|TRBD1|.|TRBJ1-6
TGTGCCAGCAGGCCAGGGACAGGGGAATCACCCCTCCACTTT
CASRPGTGESPLHF
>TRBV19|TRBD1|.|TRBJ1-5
TGTGCCAGTAGCAGGGACAGGGGAAATCAGCCCCAGCATTTT
CASSRDRGNQPQHF
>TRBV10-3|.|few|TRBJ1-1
TGTGCCATCAGTGAGTCGACAAGGGGCACTGAAGCTTTCTTT
CAISESTRGTEAFF
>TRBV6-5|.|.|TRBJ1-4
TGTGCCAGCAGTTACGAAGGGACACTTCCGCATGAAAAACTGTTTTTT
CASSYEGTLPHEKLFF
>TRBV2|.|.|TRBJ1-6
TGTGCCAGCAGAGGACAGAATAATTCACCCCTCCACTTT
CASRGQNNSPLHF
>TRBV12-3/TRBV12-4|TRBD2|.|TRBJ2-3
TGTGCCAGCAGCCCCCCCGGGAGGACGCAGTATTTT
CASSPPGRTQYF
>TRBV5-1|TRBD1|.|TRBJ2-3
TGCGCCAGCAGCGAGACAGGGGGTGGCACAGATACGCAGTATTTT
CASSETGGGTDTQYF
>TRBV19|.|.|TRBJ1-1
TGTGCCAGTAGTATAGGCGATACAGGGAAAGGTCGGACTGAAGCTTTCTTT
CASSIGDTGKGRTEAFF
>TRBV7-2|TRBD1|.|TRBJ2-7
TGTGCCAGCAGCATACAGGGGGCGGGCTACGAGCAGTACTTC
CASSIQGAGYEQYF
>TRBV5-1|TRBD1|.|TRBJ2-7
TGCGCCAGCAGCTTCGGGACAGGGACCTTTAACGAGCAGTACTTC
CASSFGTGTFNEQYF
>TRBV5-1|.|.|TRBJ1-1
TGCGCCAGCAGCTTCTGGCAGAACACTGAAGCTTTCTTT
CASSFWQNTEAFF
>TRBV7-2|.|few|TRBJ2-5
TGTGCCAGCAGCCCCAGAGCGTCTCAAGAGACCCAGTACTTC
CASSPRASQETQYF
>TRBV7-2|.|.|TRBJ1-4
TGTGCCAGCAGGCGCGGCGCAACTAATGAAAAACTGTTTTTT
CASRRGATNEKLFF
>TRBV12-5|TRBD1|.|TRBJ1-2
TGTGCTAGTGGTTTGTACAGGGGTGGCTACACCTTC
CASGLYRGGYTF
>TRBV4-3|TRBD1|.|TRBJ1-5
TGCGCCAGCAGCCTCCGGACAGGGGAGAATCAGCCCCAGCATTTT
CASSLRTGENQPQHF
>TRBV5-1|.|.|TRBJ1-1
TGCGCCAGCAGCTCTCAGGGGCCCGGGTACACTGAAGCTTTCTTT
CASSSQGPGYTEAFF
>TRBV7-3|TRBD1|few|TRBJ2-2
TGTGCCAGCAGCAACGCCTTCACAGGGGGGAACACCGGGGAGCTGTTTTTT
CASSNAFTGGNTGELFF
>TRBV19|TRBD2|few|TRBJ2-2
TGTGCCAGTAGTAGGTCGGGGGGAACCGGGGAGCTGTTTTTT
CASSRSGGTGELFF
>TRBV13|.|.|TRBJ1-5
TGTGCCAGCAGCTTACAGGGACAGCCCCAGCATTTT
CASSLQGQPQHF
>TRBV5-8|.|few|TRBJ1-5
TGTGCCAGCAGTCCACAGGGCCTCGTTCGATTTCAGCCCCAGCATTTT
CASSPQGLVRFQPQHF
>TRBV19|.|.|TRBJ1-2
TGTGCCAGTAGTTTGTATCCACAGGGCACCTATGGCTACACCTTC
CASSLYPQGTYGYTF
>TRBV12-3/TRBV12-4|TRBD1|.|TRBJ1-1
TGTGCCAGCAGTCTGACAGGGGTGACTGAAGCTTTCTTT
CASSLTGVTEAFF
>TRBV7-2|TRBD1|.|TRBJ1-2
TGTGCCAGCAGCTCCGGACAGGGGATTGGCTACACCTTC
CASSSGQGIGYTF
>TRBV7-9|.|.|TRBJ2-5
TGTGCCAGCAGCATAGCGGAGGGACCAGAGACCCAGTACTTC
CASSIAEGPETQYF
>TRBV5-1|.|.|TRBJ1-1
TGCGCCAGCAGCTTGTATGGGGGGATGAACACTGAAGCTTTCTTT
CASSLYGGMNTEAFF
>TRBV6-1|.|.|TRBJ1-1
TGTGCCAGCAGTGACAGTTCTCGCCCTGAAGCTTTCTTT
CASSDSSRPEAFF
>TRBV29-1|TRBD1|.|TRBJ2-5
TGCAGCGTTGAATACAGGGGCGCGGAGACCCAGTACTTC
CSVEYRGAETQYF